This T cell receptor (beta chain) came from a study of blood T cell repertoires in COVID-19. Across the study: Italy, Spain and the United States were the sources of the convalescent and acute COVID-19 samples. T cells, B-cell-depleted T cells, or PBMCs supplied cDNA or gDNA.

Authors' analysis steps: Estimated nucleated cell counts came from reference gene primer amplification. Sequencing used immunoSEQ multiplex PCR; TCRdb keeps in-frame clones, though not all of them. V and J calls and clone size are given by that table; D and trimming were obtained from the DNA. Among 94,000 or so clones listed, 88% were seen once. The germline V gene has CDR1 SGHVS and CDR2 FQNEAQ. CDR3 size: 14 residues. V lost 2 bases to trimming and J lost 10 bases, with 12 bases between them. The chain carries TRBV7-8 and TRBJ1-6; D is unclear. The clonotype originates from a woman of 80 years or more with active COVID-19. What was sequenced was peripheral blood. CDR3 DNA sequence: TGTGCCAGCAGCTTAAACGGCCCTAGGTCACCCCTCCACTTT. Its translation: CASSLNGPRSPLHF.